The sequence of this TCR beta chain was determined in a study of T cell clones after liver transplantation. Study at large: A pre-transplant mixed lymphocyte reaction with TCRbeta sequencing defined graft-donor-reactive clones followed in post-transplant blood. Samples came pre-transplant, pre-randomization before withdrawal, and post-randomization after withdrawal ended.

This CDR3 comprises 17 residues. Germline values: CDR1 MNHEY, CDR2 SMNVEV (reference sequence). The V gene end was trimmed by 3 bases and the J gene end by 4 bases; junction bases not matched to a gene: 9. Concerning this clone itself: The antigen remains unidentified.

CD3+CD4+ and CD3+CD8+ cells were FACS-sorted from thawed unstimulated PBMCs. The study's findings and limits: Conclusions were preliminary, with small, heterogeneous patient groups.

The table came from immunoSEQ multiplex PCR; TCRdb's copy has only in-frame clones and leaves some out. The sample has fewer than 50,000 clones; 85% to 90% are singletons. The gene calls are TRBV27 and TRBJ2-5, with TRBD2 identical over 12 bases. The material was CD4+ T cells from blood, obtained 24 months after liver transplant. This TCR came from a human patient who received a liver transplant. Some T cells could come from the graft donor. CDR3 region: CASSLRLAGGRAETQYF. Here the CDR3 DNA reads TGTGCCAGCAGTTTGCGGCTAGCGGGAGGGAGGGCAGAGACCCAGTACTTC.